This T cell receptor (beta chain) was sequenced for a study of OX40 agonist ivuxolimab in advanced cancers. V was clipped by 6 bases and J by 4 bases, with 10 bases between them. This CDR3 is 12 amino acids long. Germline-derived CDR1 and CDR2 are PRHDT and FYEKMQ (reference sequence). Prior autoimmune disease or systemic immunosuppression barred patients. Using immunoSEQ multiplex PCR, the repertoire was profiled, and TCRdb retains in-frame clones only, with some absent. The sample yields about 16,000 clones, about 75% seen once. This chain uses TRBV13 with TRBJ2-7; D is ambiguous. This TCR was sampled from an adult with an advanced solid tumor such as melanoma, head and neck, liver or kidney cancer. Sequenced here: CD4+ or CD8+ T cells sorted from blood, sampled in a trial of the OX40 agonist ivuxolimab. In DNA, the CDR3 is TGTGCCAGCAGTAAAGGCAGGTACGAGCAGTACTTC. This codes for CASSKGRYEQYF.